One and the same sample provided the 4 T cell receptor beta chains below, sequenced in a study of T cell changes during pregnancy in multiple sclerosis. Method: immunoSEQ multiplex PCR; TCRdb's copy keeps in-frame clones and lacks some. Of roughly 100,000 clones in the sample, 80% to 95% were seen once. The sample here was peripheral blood, taken in the second trimester of pregnancy. These receptors were collected from a female donor with multiple sclerosis, enrolled in a pregnancy study.

The gene calls are TRBV7-9 and TRBJ2-1, with 10 bases lining up with TRBD2. CDR3 length: 15 amino acids. Trimming cost V 3 bases and J 4 bases; bases outside gene matches: 3. Germline CDR1 and CDR2: SEHNR and FQNEAQ (reference sequence). The CDR3 DNA sequence: TGTGCCAGCAGCTTCAGAGCGGGAGGGTACAATGAGCAGTTCTTC. Translating gives CASSFRAGGYNEQFF.

The chain combines TRBV29-1 with TRBJ1-2, with D perhaps matching TRBD1 (5 bases). Per the germline V gene, CDR1 is SQVTM and CDR2 is ANQGSEA. The CDR3 loop spans 12 amino acids. V lost 5 bases and J 7 bases, leaving 14 bases between the germline ends. The CDR3 DNA is TGCAGCGTTTTTTCAGGGATGGGTGGCTACACCTTC. Residues: CSVFSGMGGYTF. The full variable domain, with the rest looked up from reference TRBV29-1 and TRBJ1-2, is SAVISQKPSRDICQRGTSLTIQCQVDSQVTMMFWYRQQPGQSLTLIATANQGSEATYESGFVIDKFPISRPNLTFSTLTVSNMSPEDSSIYLCSVFSGMGGYTFGSGTRLTVV.

This chain links TRBV7-3 with TRBJ2-3; D call uncertain. Trimming shortened V by 5 bases and J by 1 base, and 13 bases separated the two germline ends. The CDR3 totals 15 residues. Germline CDR1 reads SGHTA; CDR2 reads FQGTGA. CDR3 protein: CASSANSRGTDTQYF. CDR3 coding DNA: TGTGCCAGCAGCGCCAATAGCAGAGGCACAGATACGCAGTATTTT.

This chain connects TRBV5-1 to TRBJ2-5; possibly TRBD2 for D (5 bases). CDR1 SGHRS and CDR2 YFSETQ come from the germline V gene. This CDR3 contains 15 residues. Trimming pared 3 bases from V and 0 bases from J, leaving 12 bases between. As DNA, the CDR3 is TGCGCCAGCAGCTCGCCGGGAACGTACCAAGAGACCCAGTACTTC. This codes for CASSSPGTYQETQYF.